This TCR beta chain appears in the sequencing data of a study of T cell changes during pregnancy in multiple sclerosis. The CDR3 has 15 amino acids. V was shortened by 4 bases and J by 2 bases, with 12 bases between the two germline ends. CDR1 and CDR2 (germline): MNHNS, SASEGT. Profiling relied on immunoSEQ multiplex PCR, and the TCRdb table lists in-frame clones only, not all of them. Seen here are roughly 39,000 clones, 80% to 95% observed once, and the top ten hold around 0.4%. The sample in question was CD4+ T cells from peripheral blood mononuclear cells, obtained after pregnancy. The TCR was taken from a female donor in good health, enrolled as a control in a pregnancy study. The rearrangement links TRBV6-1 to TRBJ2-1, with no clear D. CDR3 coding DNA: TGTGCCAGCAGTGTCATGGCAATCGCCTACAATGAGCAGTTCTTC. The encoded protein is CASSVMAIAYNEQFF.